Below are 25 T cell receptor beta chains sequenced from a single sample in a study of lymphopenia after photon versus proton radiotherapy. Generated by immunoSEQ multiplex PCR, the TCRdb table keeps only in-frame clones and is missing some. The table has tens of thousands of clones, about 94% seen once. The sample was peripheral blood, taken from a patient treated with photon-based radiotherapy. The source is a man in his fifties or sixties with cholangiocarcinoma.

The gene calls are TRBV7-2 and TRBJ2-1; D possibly corresponds to TRBD2 (5 bases). From germline, CDR1 is SGHTA and CDR2 FQGNSA. Trimming pared 3 bases from V and 9 bases from J, leaving 6 bases between. The CDR3 extends over 11 amino acids. CDR3 residues: CASSFGGEQFF. CDR3 DNA: TGTGCCAGCAGCTTTGGAGGTGAGCAGTTCTTC. Using reference TRBV7-2 and TRBJ2-1 for the parts outside the CDR3, the full variable domain is GAGVSQSPSNKVTEKGKDVELRCDPISGHTALYWYRQSLGQGLEFLIYFQGNSAPDKSGLPSDRFSAERTGGSVSTLTIQRTQQEDSAVYLCASSFGGEQFFGPGTRLTVL.

The chain joins TRBV9 to TRBJ2-1; D is tentatively TRBD1 or TRBD2 (7 bases each). The ends were cut back, 4 bases at V and 5 bases at J, with 16 bases in the middle. Germline V gives CDR1 SGDLS, CDR2 YYNGEE. The CDR3 loop spans 15 amino acids. CDR3 nucleotide sequence: TGTGCCAGCAGCTTCCAGGGGGGGCAAGACAATGAGCAGTTCTTC. It translates to CASSFQGGQDNEQFF.

CDR3 DNA: TGTGCCAGCAGCCCAGGTGGGGGAATAGGCAATCAGCCCCAGCATTTT. Amino acid sequence: CASSPGGGIGNQPQHF. V usage is TRBV7-2 and J usage is TRBJ1-5, with a tentative D call TRBD1 (5 bases). The germline gives CDR1 SGHTA, CDR2 FQGNSA. V lost 5 bases, J lost 2 bases, and 16 bases lay in between. The CDR3 sequence is 16 residues long. Supplemented by reference TRBV7-2 and TRBJ1-5, the full variable domain reads GAGVSQSPSNKVTEKGKDVELRCDPISGHTALYWYRQSLGQGLEFLIYFQGNSAPDKSGLPSDRFSAERTGGSVSTLTIQRTQQEDSAVYLCASSPGGGIGNQPQHFGDGTRLSIL.

This clone was counted once. CDR3 DNA sequence: TGCGCCAGCAGTTCCGGGACAGGGGGGGATCAGCCCCAGCATTTT. It specifies CASSSGTGGDQPQHF. This chain uses TRBV5-1 with TRBJ1-5; 11 bases are a match to TRBD1. The length of the CDR3 is 15 residues. Germline V gives CDR1 SGHRS, CDR2 YFSETQ. J was trimmed by 5 bases and V by 5 bases; bases with no gene match: 6.

The chain recombines TRBV28 with TRBJ1-2; D possibly corresponds to TRBD1 (5 bases). This CDR3 region has 16 residues. Between the trimmed V and J ends, which lost 0 bases and 0 bases, there was a span of 11 bases. Germline V gives CDR1 MDHEN, CDR2 SYDVKM. The CDR3 nucleotides are TGTGCCAGCAGTTTATGGGCCCCGGGACCTAACTATGGCTACACCTTC. Protein: CASSLWAPGPNYGYTF.

The CDR3 nucleotides read TGCGCCAGCAGCTCTCCGGGCCCAGGCGGCACCGGGGAGCTGTTTTTT. It codes for CASSSPGPGGTGELFF. The chain has TRBV5-1 and TRBJ2-2; D gene ambiguous. This CDR3 has 16 amino acids. Trimming shortened V by 3 bases and J by 4 bases, and 16 bases separated the two germline ends. Germline CDR1 is SGHRS and CDR2 is YFSETQ.

The chain combines TRBV9 with TRBJ2-3; D may be TRBD2 (5 bases). V was pared by 3 bases and J by 2 bases, with 16 bases between. The germline CDR1 and CDR2 sequences are SGDLS and YYNGEE. This CDR3 is 16 amino acids long. The CDR3 loop reads CASSGGPPRSTDTQYF. The CDR3 DNA reads TGTGCCAGCAGCGGAGGGCCTCCCCGGTCCACAGATACGCAGTATTTT.

V usage is TRBV5-6 and J usage is TRBJ2-5, with TRBD2 identical over 10 bases. V trimming: 0 bases; J trimming: 4 bases; junction bases outside the gene matches: 3. Germline assignment: CDR1 SGHDT and CDR2 YYEEEE. The length of the CDR3 is 15 residues. The CDR3 DNA reads TGTGCCAGCAGCTTGGCCAGCGGGGGGGCAGAGACCCAGTACTTC. It is translated as CASSLASGGAETQYF.

The chain uses TRBV19 and TRBJ1-2; possibly TRBD1 for D (6 bases). The length of the CDR3 is 14 residues. Per germline, CDR1 LNHDA and CDR2 SQIVND (reference sequence). The V and J ends lost 3 bases and 5 bases respectively, with 13 bases between them. CDR3 in amino acids: CASSMKQGEYGYTF. Here the CDR3 DNA reads TGTGCCAGTAGTATGAAACAGGGAGAATATGGCTACACCTTC. Full variable domain (remainder filled in from reference TRBV19 and TRBJ1-2): DGGITQSPKYLFRKEGQNVTLSCEQNLNHDAMYWYRQDPGQGLRLIYYSQIVNDFQKGDIAEGYSVSREKKESFPLTVTSAQKNPTAFYLCASSMKQGEYGYTFGSGTRLTVV.

V is TRBV29-1 and J is TRBJ2-1; D may be TRBD2 (5 bases). The CDR3 runs to 12 residues. V was clipped by 8 bases and J by 5 bases, with 13 bases between them. Germline lookup yields CDR1 SQVTM and CDR2 ANQGSEA. The CDR3 sequence is CSTPTRHNEQFF. The CDR3 nucleotides read TGCAGCACACCAACTAGGCACAATGAGCAGTTCTTC.

CDR3 bases: TGTGCCAGTAGTACGAGGACAGGGGTTCCCCCCAATGGGGCCAACGTCCTGACTTTC. This translates into CASSTRTGVPPNGANVLTF. J is TRBJ2-6 and V is TRBV19; 9 bases agree with TRBD1. CDR3 size: 19 residues. Looked up from germline, CDR1 is LNHDA and CDR2 is SQIVND (reference sequence). After removal of 4 bases from V and 3 bases from J, the junction contained 13 bases not matched to a gene.

V usage is TRBV4-3 and J usage is TRBJ2-2, with D perhaps TRBD1 (5 bases). The CDR3 is made up of 15 amino acids. Trimming removed 1 base at V and 3 bases at J, with 9 bases between. Germline CDR1 reads LGHNA; CDR2 reads YSLEER. The CDR3: CASSQGRTHTGELFF. The CDR3 DNA follows: TGCGCCAGCAGCCAAGGTCGGACACACACCGGGGAGCTGTTTTTT.

The CDR3 DNA follows: TGTGCCAGCAGCTTAGCGGTCGGGACAGCCTACGAGCAGTACTTC. The encoded protein is CASSLAVGTAYEQYF. This sequence joins TRBV7-9 and TRBJ2-7, with TRBD1 identical over 7 bases. This CDR3 contains 15 residues. After removal of 0 bases from V and 2 bases from J, the junction contained 4 bases not matched to a gene. Per the germline V gene, CDR1 is SEHNR and CDR2 is FQNEAQ (reference sequence).

The chain carries TRBV7-5 and TRBJ1-4; the table calls TRBD1, which could not be checked here. TRBV7-5 is designated a pseudogene. The CDR3 covers 19 residues. CDR3 DNA sequence: TGTGCCAGCAGCTTAAAGGGGAATCGACAGGGCTGGACTAATGAAAAACTGTTTTTT. This sequence encodes CASSLKGNRQGWTNEKLFF.

Here the CDR3 reads CASGGGDRGRDEQYF. CDR3 nucleotides: TGTGCCAGCGGAGGAGGGGACAGGGGACGAGACGAGCAGTACTTC. The rearrangement links TRBV7-8 to TRBJ2-7, with 10 bases lining up with TRBD1. CDR3 size: 15 residues. Trimming cost V 8 bases and J 5 bases; bases outside gene matches: 12. Germline loops: CDR1 SGHVS, CDR2 FQNEAQ.

The chain combines TRBV2 with TRBJ2-6; D is uncertain. Trimming took off 8 bases at V and 2 bases at J, with 4 bases between the two ends. This CDR3 comprises 12 residues. Germline CDR1 reads SNHLY; CDR2 reads FYNNEI. CDR3 residues: CASVPGANVLTF. Written as DNA, the CDR3 is TGTGCCAGCGTCCCTGGGGCCAACGTCCTGACTTTC.

V and J are TRBV6-6 and TRBJ2-6; D remains ambiguous. The CDR3 contains 16 residues. Trimming pared 7 bases from V and 0 bases from J, leaving 13 bases between. Germline V gives CDR1 MNHNY, CDR2 SVGAGI (reference sequence). In DNA form, the CDR3 reads TGTGCCAGCACCCCCAGTGGGGACTCTGGGGCCAACGTCCTGACTTTC. It specifies CASTPSGDSGANVLTF.

The chain has TRBV13 and TRBJ2-1; 7 bases align to TRBD2. Germline values: CDR1 PRHDT, CDR2 FYEKMQ (reference sequence). V was clipped by 5 bases and J by 13 bases; unmatched bases: 8. CDR3 size: 12 residues. The CDR3 bases are TGTGCCAGCAGCCACTGGGCTAGCGGACAGTTCTTC. Protein: CASSHWASGQFF.

The gene calls are TRBV6-5 and TRBJ1-1; 7 bases match TRBD1. Germline V gene sequence: CDR1 MNHEY, CDR2 SVGAGI. The ends lost 6 bases at V and 2 bases at J; junction bases unmatched: 6. The CDR3 length is 14 residues. CDR3: CASSPDRANTEAFF. CDR3 nucleotides: TGTGCCAGCAGCCCCGACAGGGCCAACACTGAAGCTTTCTTT.

The chain is built from TRBV5-1 and TRBJ1-1; D not resolved. CDR3 length: 13 amino acids. V lost 4 bases to trimming and J lost 0 bases, with 7 bases between them. Germline V gives CDR1 SGHRS, CDR2 YFSETQ. The CDR3 nucleotides read TGCGCCAGCAGCGTGGCAGTGAACACTGAAGCTTTCTTT. Translated: CASSVAVNTEAFF.

The rearrangement links TRBV7-9 to TRBJ2-2; D not resolved. The V gene lost 1 base and the J gene lost 7 bases, with 19 bases spanning the gap. There are 17 residues in the CDR3. Germline V gene data show CDR1 as SEHNR and CDR2 as FQNEAQ (reference sequence). The DNA of the CDR3 is TGTGCCAGCAGCTTAGAGGGTGCCGACTCTTTCGGCGGGGAGCTGTTTTTT. This codes for CASSLEGADSFGGELFF.

The chain carries TRBV21-1 and TRBJ2-2; the D call TRBD2 from the table was never checked on the DNA. TRBV21-1 is a pseudogene. The CDR3 is 16 residues long. For the CDR3, the DNA is TGTGCCAGCAGCAAAGTGAGTAGCGCGAACACCGGGGAGCTGTTTTTT. Translating gives CASSKVSSANTGELFF.

This clone has only one observation. The chain links TRBV13 to TRBJ1-1; TRBD1 matches at 7 bases. The ends lost 5 bases at V and 1 base at J; junction bases unmatched: 4. CDR1 is PRHDT, CDR2 FYEKMQ, per germline (reference sequence). CDR3 length equals 14 residues. The CDR3 region is CASSPGTENTEAFF. The CDR3 DNA reads as TGTGCCAGCAGCCCAGGGACAGAGAACACTGAAGCTTTCTTT.

The rearrangement links TRBV27 to TRBJ2-3; 9 bases fit TRBD2. Germline CDR1 reads MNHEY; CDR2 reads SMNVEV (reference sequence). The CDR3 has 15 amino acids. J gave up 6 bases and V 2 bases, and 6 bases lay outside the gene matches. Here the CDR3 DNA reads TGTGCCAGCAGTTTAGTTAGCGGGGGAGAGGATACGCAGTATTTT. Its translation: CASSLVSGGEDTQYF.

The chain has TRBV2 and TRBJ2-7; a possible D gene is TRBD1 (7 bases). In germline, CDR1 is SNHLY, CDR2 FYNNEI. CDR3 size: 14 residues. V lost 3 bases and J lost 6, with 15 bases in between. As DNA, the CDR3 is TGTGCCAGCAGTGAGTCTGGTCAGGGGGGCGAGCAGTACTTC. It yields the protein CASSESGQGGEQYF. The entire variable domain, with the rest obtained from reference TRBV2 and TRBJ2-7, is as follows: EPEVTQTPSHQVTQMGQEVILRCVPISNHLYFYWYRQILGQKVEFLVSFYNNEISEKSEIFDDQFSVERPDGSNFTLKIRSTKLEDSAMYFCASSESGQGGEQYFGPGTRLTVT.